This paragraph covers one T cell receptor (beta chain) sequence. The junction departs from germline at one end; a sequencing error may be responsible. This same CDR3 is encoded by further DNA sequences in the sample. The data are from a study of blood T cell repertoires in COVID-19. There are 15 residues in the CDR3. Germline values: CDR1 LGHDT, CDR2 YNNKEL (reference sequence). Assay: immunoSEQ multiplex PCR; the TCRdb copy retains only in-frame clones and omits some. The sample has about 88,000 clones, roughly 85% seen once. Patients at the Seattle site were enrolled during active infection and followed longitudinally.

This sequence joins TRBV3-1 (or the pseudogene TRBV3-2) and TRBJ2-1, with 8 bases fitting TRBD2. This clonotype originated in a woman in her fifties or sixties with COVID-19, enrolled during active disease. The sequenced material came from peripheral blood. The CDR3 reads CASSQGLALYNEQFF. The CDR3 bases are TGTGCCAGCAGTCAAGGACTAGCCCTATACAATGAGCAGTTCTTC.